This section outlines one T cell receptor beta chain sequence together with its context. Its ends do not fully match the called genes, so a read error is possible. CDR1 and CDR2 from the germline V gene are LNHDA and SQIVND (reference sequence). The CDR3 consists of 15 residues. The repertoire was sequenced with immunoSEQ multiplex PCR; TCRdb's copy has only in-frame clones and lacks some. The sample includes about 49,000 clones, around 85% of them seen just once. The sample is drawn from a study of blood T cell repertoires in COVID-19. About the study: PBMCs, B-cell-depleted T cells, or T cells provided the cDNA or gDNA that made up the material.

Sequenced material: peripheral blood. The clonotype comes from a human donor in a cohort sampled during active COVID-19. The chain has TRBV19 and TRBJ1-5; a weak D match, TRBD1 (6 bases). The CDR3 loop reads CASQQQGSLNPPQHF. CDR3 sequence (DNA): TGTGCCAGTCAACAACAGGGAAGTTTGAATCCGCCCCAGCATTTT.